This T cell receptor (beta chain) was profiled in a study of post-analysis software for immune sequencing data. Every TCR beta cDNA library bore unique molecular identifiers. TCRdb itself ran the PCR reads through MiXCR, one entry per CDR3 protein. This sample has about 460,000 distinct CDR3 sequences; nearly 45% occur once, and the top ten carry roughly 12%. This clonotype was seen a few times. What it binds is not known. Study results and limitations: Patients showed TRBV5-6, TRBV5-1 and TRBV20-1 among several TRBV segments more frequent than in controls.

The CDR3 runs 15 residues. CDR1 and CDR2 (germline): DFQATT, SNEGSKA (reference sequence). The V and J ends lost 5 bases and 2 bases respectively, with 16 bases between them. Sequencing was done on a sample of blood. The receptor's source is a girl aged 5-17 years with multiple sclerosis. This chain uses TRBV20-1 with TRBJ2-1, with D maybe TRBD2 (5 bases). CDR3 loop: CSAALPDSPYNEQFF. DNA for the CDR3: TGCAGTGCTGCCCTCCCGGACTCCCCCTACAATGAGCAGTTCTTC.